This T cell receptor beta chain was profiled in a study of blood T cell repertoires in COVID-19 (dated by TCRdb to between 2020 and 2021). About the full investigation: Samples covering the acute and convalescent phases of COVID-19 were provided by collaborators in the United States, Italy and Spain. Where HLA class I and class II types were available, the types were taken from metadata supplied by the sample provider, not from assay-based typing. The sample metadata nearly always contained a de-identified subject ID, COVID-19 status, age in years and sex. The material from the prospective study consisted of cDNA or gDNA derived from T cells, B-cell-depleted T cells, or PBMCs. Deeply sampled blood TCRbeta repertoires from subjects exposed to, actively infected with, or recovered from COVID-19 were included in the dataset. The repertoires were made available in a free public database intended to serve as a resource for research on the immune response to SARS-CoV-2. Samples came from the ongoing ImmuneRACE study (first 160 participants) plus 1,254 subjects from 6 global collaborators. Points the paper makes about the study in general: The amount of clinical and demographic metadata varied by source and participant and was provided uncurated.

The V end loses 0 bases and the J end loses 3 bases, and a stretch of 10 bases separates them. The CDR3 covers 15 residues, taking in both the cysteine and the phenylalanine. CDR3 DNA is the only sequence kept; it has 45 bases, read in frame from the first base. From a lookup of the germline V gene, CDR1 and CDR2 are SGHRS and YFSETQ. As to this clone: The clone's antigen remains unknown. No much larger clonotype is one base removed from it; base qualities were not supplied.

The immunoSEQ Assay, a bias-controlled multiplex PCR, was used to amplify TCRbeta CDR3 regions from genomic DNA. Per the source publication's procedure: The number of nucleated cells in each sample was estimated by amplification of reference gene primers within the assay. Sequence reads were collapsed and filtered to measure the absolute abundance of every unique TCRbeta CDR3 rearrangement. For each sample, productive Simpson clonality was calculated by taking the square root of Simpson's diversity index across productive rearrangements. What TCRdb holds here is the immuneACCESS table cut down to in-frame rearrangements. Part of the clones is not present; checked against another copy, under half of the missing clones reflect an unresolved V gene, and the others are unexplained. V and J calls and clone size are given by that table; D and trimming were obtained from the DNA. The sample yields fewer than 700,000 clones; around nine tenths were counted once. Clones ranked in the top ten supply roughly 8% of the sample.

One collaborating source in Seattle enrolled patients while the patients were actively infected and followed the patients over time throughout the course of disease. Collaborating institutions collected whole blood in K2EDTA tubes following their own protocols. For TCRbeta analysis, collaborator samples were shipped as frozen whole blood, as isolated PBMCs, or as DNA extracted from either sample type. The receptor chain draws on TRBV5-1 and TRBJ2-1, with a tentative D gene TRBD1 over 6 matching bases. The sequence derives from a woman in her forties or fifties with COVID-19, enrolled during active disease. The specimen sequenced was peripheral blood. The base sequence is TGCGCCAGCAGCTTGGAGCAGGGGCGCTACAATGAGCAGTTCTTC. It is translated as CASSLEQGRYNEQFF. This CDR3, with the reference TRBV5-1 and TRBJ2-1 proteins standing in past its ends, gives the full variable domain KAGVTQTPRYLIKTRGQQVTLSCSPISGHRSVSWYQQTPGQGLQFLFEYFSETQRNKGNFPGRFSGRQFSNSRSEMNVSTLELGDSALYLCASSLEQGRYNEQFFGPGTRLTVL.